This T cell receptor (beta chain) was sequenced for a study of blood T cells in healthy people across ages. Notes on this clonotype: What it recognizes is unknown.

Combining a sample-barcoded 5' primer with a J-beta primer mix, a second PCR ran for about 6 to 11 cycles. TCRdb analysed the 5' RACE reads with MiXCR anew, one entry per CDR3 protein. The top ten hold less than 2.5% of the sample, which has about 1.8 million distinct CDR3 sequences, 49% seen once. General study findings and limits: Both higher diversity and more naive CD4+ cells marked long-lived donors when set against aged donors. Researchers deemed the diversity estimates from one million T cells underestimates. Among T cells, TCR beta diversity per million cells dropped roughly linearly as age rose. Possibly, changes in expanded clonotypes were confounded because donor CMV status was unknown.

The CDR3 runs 18 residues. Germline V gene data show CDR1 as MNHEY and CDR2 as SVGEGT. V dropped 6 bases and J dropped 1; count of bases not matched to a gene: 13. The sequence was obtained from a woman in her thirties or forties in good health. The chain carries TRBV6-2 or TRBV6-3 and TRBJ1-5, with 9 positions matching TRBD1. The specimen sequenced was blood. CDR3 DNA: TGTGCCAGCAGGAAGATCGGGACAGGGTATCGGAGCAATCAGCCCCAGCATTTT. It encodes CASRKIGTGYRSNQPQHF.